The 17 T cell receptor beta chains presented below share a single source sample, sequenced in a study of blood T cell repertoires in COVID-19. The assay was immunoSEQ multiplex PCR, and TCRdb's table has in-frame clones only and misses some. Here the sample spans some 140,000 clones, approximately 85% being singletons. The specimen sequenced was peripheral blood. The receptors were sampled from a human donor in a cohort sampled during active COVID-19.

V usage is TRBV5-4 and J usage is TRBJ1-4, with TRBD1 matching 7 bases. The CDR3 totals 15 residues. CDR1 is SGHNT and CDR2 is YYREEE in the germline V gene (reference sequence). V gave up 5 bases and J gave up 5 bases; unmatched junction bases: 9. In DNA, the CDR3 is TGTGCCAGCAGATCGACAGGGAATCCAAATGAAAAACTGTTTTTT. Translation gives CASRSTGNPNEKLFF.

This rearrangement joins TRBV18 to TRBJ2-3, with TRBD2 matching 12 bases. Germline loops: CDR1 KGHSH, CDR2 LQKENI. The CDR3 runs 17 residues. The ends lost 8 bases at V and 4 bases at J; junction bases unmatched: 13. CDR3 DNA sequence: TGTGCCAGCACCGGGACTAGCGGGTTCGGGAGCGCAGATACGCAGTATTTT. Amino acid sequence: CASTGTSGFGSADTQYF.

V gene TRBV5-1 combines with J gene TRBJ2-3, with TRBD2 matching over 13 bases. The CDR3 length is 15 residues. V dropped 9 bases and J dropped 1; count of bases not matched to a gene: 5. Germline values: CDR1 SGHRS, CDR2 YFSETQ. CDR3 residues: CATSGLAGRTDTQYF. The CDR3, as DNA: TGCGCCACGTCGGGACTAGCGGGACGCACAGATACGCAGTATTTT.

There are a few counts of this clone. The chain has TRBV19 and TRBJ2-3; a weak D match, TRBD2 (7 bases). Germline V lookup: CDR1 LNHDA, CDR2 SQIVND (reference sequence). The CDR3 loop spans 15 amino acids. The germline V and J ends were trimmed by 7 bases and 0 bases, with 14 bases remaining between them. CDR3 amino acids: CASTLRGGSTDTQYF. Written as DNA, the CDR3 is TGTGCCAGTACTCTTAGGGGGGGTAGCACAGATACGCAGTATTTT.

The V gene is TRBV25-1, the J gene TRBJ2-1; 9 positions agree with TRBD2. This CDR3 comprises 14 residues. Germline-derived CDR1 and CDR2 are MGHDK and SYGVNS. V lost 5 bases to trimming and J lost 4 bases; unmatched junction nucleotides: 3. Here the CDR3 reads CASSTREGYNEQFF. CDR3 bases: TGTGCCAGCAGTACGCGGGAGGGTTACAATGAGCAGTTCTTC.

This CDR3 is CASSKQGAGDTQYF. The CDR3 DNA follows: TGTGCCAGCAGCAAACAGGGGGCCGGAGATACGCAGTATTTT. The chain links TRBV5-8 to TRBJ2-3; 9 bases match TRBD1. The CDR3 has 14 residues. Germline V gene data show CDR1 as SGHTS and CDR2 as YDEGEE. The ends lost 4 bases at V and 5 bases at J; junction bases unmatched: 5. Looking up the rest from reference TRBV5-8 and TRBJ2-3 gives the full variable domain: EAGVTQSPTHLIKTRGQQATLRCSPISGHTSVYWYQQALGLGLQFLLWYDEGEERNRGNFPPRFSGRQFPNYSSELNVNALELEDSALYLCASSKQGAGDTQYFGPGTRLTVL.

The V gene is TRBV24-1, the J gene TRBJ2-3; 10 bases line up with TRBD2. The CDR3 has 16 amino acids. The J segment lost 6 bases and the V segment lost 4 bases, leaving 9 bases of the junction unmatched. Germline-derived CDR1 and CDR2 are KGHDR and SFDVKD. The CDR3 DNA reads TGTGCCACCAGTGACTCCGGGACTAGCGAATGGGATACGCAGTATTTT. Translating it yields CATSDSGTSEWDTQYF.

V is TRBV5-1 and J is TRBJ1-6, with 11 bases matching TRBD1. The CDR3 is 15 amino acids. The germline V gene encodes CDR1 SGHRS and CDR2 YFSETQ. V shed 3 bases, J shed 9 bases, and the junction held 5 bases outside the gene matches. This CDR3 is CASSSGTGGSSPLHF. As DNA, the CDR3 is TGCGCCAGCAGCTCCGGGACAGGGGGAAGTTCACCCCTCCACTTT.

This sequence joins TRBV7-2 and TRBJ2-5, with 8 bases identical to TRBD2. Germline CDR1 SGHTA, CDR2 FQGNSA. This CDR3 comprises 15 residues. J lost 6 bases, V lost 6 bases, and 12 bases had no gene match. The CDR3 is CASRRGVGVSQTQYF. The CDR3 DNA is TGTGCCAGCAGGCGGGGGGTCGGAGTGTCACAGACCCAGTACTTC. The full variable domain, with the rest looked up from reference TRBV7-2 and TRBJ2-5, is GAGVSQSPSNKVTEKGKDVELRCDPISGHTALYWYRQSLGQGLEFLIYFQGNSAPDKSGLPSDRFSAERTGGSVSTLTIQRTQQEDSAVYLCASRRGVGVSQTQYFGPGTRLLVL.

As regards this clone: This same CDR3 is encoded by further DNA sequences in the sample. V usage is TRBV13 and J usage is TRBJ2-7, with D possibly matching TRBD2 (6 bases). This CDR3 region has 13 residues. V lost 5 bases and J 7 bases, leaving 15 bases between the germline ends. Germline V gene sequence: CDR1 PRHDT, CDR2 FYEKMQ (reference sequence). The CDR3 reads CASSPGGKREQYV. The DNA for the CDR3 is TGTGCCAGCAGCCCCGGGGGAAAGAGGGAGCAGTACGTC.

V and J are TRBV18 and TRBJ1-2; D may be TRBD1 (6 bases). V lost 4 bases to trimming and J lost 8 bases, with 20 bases between them. Germline V gene lookup returns CDR1 KGHSH and CDR2 LQKENI. The CDR3 sequence is 15 residues long. The CDR3 loop is CASSQGPLKGDGYTF. DNA of the CDR3: TGTGCCAGCTCACAAGGACCATTAAAGGGGGACGGCTACACCTTC.

In this sample, this clone turned up a few times. The chain combines TRBV11-3 with TRBJ1-3, with D maybe TRBD1 (5 bases). Germline values: CDR1 SGHNT, CDR2 YENEEA. Trimming removed 1 base at V and 0 bases at J, with 7 bases between. The CDR3 consists of 15 residues. The CDR3 region has the DNA TGTGCCAGCAGCTTAGGGACAAGCTCTGGAAACACCATATATTTT. Translation: CASSLGTSSGNTIYF.

The chain has TRBV28 and TRBJ2-7; TRBD1 agrees at 8 bases. Germline V gene data show CDR1 as MDHEN and CDR2 as SYDVKM. The CDR3 consists of 12 residues. V lost 5 bases and J lost 9; bases outside the gene matches: 6. CDR3 loop: CASSQDRARQYV. CDR3 bases: TGTGCCAGCAGTCAGGACAGGGCAAGGCAGTACGTC.

As concerns this clone: At one boundary the junction diverges from the germline segment, which might be a read error. This rearrangement joins TRBV25-1 to TRBJ2-2; 9 bases line up with TRBD2. The germline V gene has CDR1 MGHDK and CDR2 SYGVNS. The CDR3 runs 15 residues. The CDR3 protein is CASGDSGTSIGELFF. The CDR3 bases are TGTGCCAGCGGTGATAGCGGGACTAGCATCGGGGAGCTGTTTTTT.

This clone was counted only a few times. The chain has TRBV7-9 and TRBJ1-1; D not certain. Trimming took 7 bases from V and 7 from J, leaving 13 bases between them. This CDR3 has 12 amino acids. Germline lookup yields CDR1 SEHNR and CDR2 FQNEAQ (reference sequence). The CDR3 here is CASTPLQDEAFF. The CDR3 DNA is TGTGCCAGCACCCCCTTGCAGGATGAAGCTTTCTTT.

The chain uses TRBV5-1 and TRBJ2-1; D uncertain. Germline loops: CDR1 SGHRS, CDR2 YFSETQ. V lost 0 bases to trimming and J lost 0 bases, with 10 bases between them. The CDR3 extends over 16 amino acids. In nucleotides, the CDR3 is TGCGCCAGCAGCTTGGCGCAGTCCCACTCCTACAATGAGCAGTTCTTC. This translates into CASSLAQSHSYNEQFF.

This sequence joins TRBV9 and TRBJ2-2, with 9 bases identical to TRBD1. This CDR3 has 17 amino acids. The germline gives CDR1 SGDLS, CDR2 YYNGEE. V gave up 0 bases and J gave up 9 bases; unmatched junction bases: 12. Here the CDR3 reads CASSVAPFGQGYRELFF. The CDR3 DNA reads TGTGCCAGCAGCGTAGCGCCGTTTGGACAGGGGTACAGGGAGCTGTTTTTT.